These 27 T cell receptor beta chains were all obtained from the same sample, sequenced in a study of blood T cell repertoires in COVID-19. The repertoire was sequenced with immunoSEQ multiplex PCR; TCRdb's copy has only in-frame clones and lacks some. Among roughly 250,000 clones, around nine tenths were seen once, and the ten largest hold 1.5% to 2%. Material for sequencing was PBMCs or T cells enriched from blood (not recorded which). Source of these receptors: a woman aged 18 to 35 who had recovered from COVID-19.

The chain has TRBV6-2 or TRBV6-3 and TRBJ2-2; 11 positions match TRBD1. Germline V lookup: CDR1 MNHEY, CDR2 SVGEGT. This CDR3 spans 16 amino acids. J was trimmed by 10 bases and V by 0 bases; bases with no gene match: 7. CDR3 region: CASSYSSRDRGMELFF. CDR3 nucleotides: TGTGCCAGCAGTTACTCGAGTAGGGACAGGGGGATGGAGCTGTTTTTT.

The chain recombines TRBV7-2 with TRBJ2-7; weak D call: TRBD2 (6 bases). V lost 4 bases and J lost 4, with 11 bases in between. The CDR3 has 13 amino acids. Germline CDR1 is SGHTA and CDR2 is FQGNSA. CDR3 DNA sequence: TGTGCCAGCAGCTCGGAGGGGATTTACGAGCAGTACTTC. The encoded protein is CASSSEGIYEQYF.

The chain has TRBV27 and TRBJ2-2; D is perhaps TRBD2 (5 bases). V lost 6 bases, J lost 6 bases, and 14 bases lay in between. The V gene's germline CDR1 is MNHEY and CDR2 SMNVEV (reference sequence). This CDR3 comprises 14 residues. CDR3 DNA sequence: TGTGCCAGCAGACCCGACTCGAGGGCCGGGGAGCTGTTTTTT. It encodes CASRPDSRAGELFF.

The CDR3, as DNA: TGTGCCAGCAGCCTCCTGGCGGCGAACTATGGCTACACCTTC. This codes for CASSLLAANYGYTF. The genes are TRBV7-2 and TRBJ1-2; D remains unclear. The CDR3 is 14 amino acids. Trimming took off 5 bases at V and 2 bases at J, with 12 bases between the two ends. In germline, CDR1 is SGHTA, CDR2 FQGNSA.

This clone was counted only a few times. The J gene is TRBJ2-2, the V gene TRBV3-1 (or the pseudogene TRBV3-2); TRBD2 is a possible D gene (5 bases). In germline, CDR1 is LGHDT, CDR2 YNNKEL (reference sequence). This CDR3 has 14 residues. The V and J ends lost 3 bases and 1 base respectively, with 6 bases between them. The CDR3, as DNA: TGTGCCAGCAGCCATGGACTGAACACCGGGGAGCTGTTTTTT. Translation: CASSHGLNTGELFF.

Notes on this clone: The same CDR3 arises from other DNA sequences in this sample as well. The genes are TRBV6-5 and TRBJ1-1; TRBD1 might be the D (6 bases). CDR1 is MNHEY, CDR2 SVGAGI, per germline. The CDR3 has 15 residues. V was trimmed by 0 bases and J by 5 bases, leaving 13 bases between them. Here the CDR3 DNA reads TGTGCCAGCAGTTACTCGGGGGGGCAGGGGACTGAAGCTTTCTTT. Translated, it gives CASSYSGGQGTEAFF.

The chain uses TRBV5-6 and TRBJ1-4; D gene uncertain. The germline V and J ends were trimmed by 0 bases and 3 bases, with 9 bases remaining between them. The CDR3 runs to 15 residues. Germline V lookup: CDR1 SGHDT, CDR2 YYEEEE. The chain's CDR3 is CASSLAGSANEKLFF. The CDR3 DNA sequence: TGTGCCAGCAGCTTGGCCGGGTCGGCTAATGAAAAACTGTTTTTT. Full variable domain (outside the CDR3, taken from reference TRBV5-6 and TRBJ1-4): DAGVTQSPTHLIKTRGQQVTLRCSPKSGHDTVSWYQQALGQGPQFIFQYYEEEERQRGNFPDRFSGHQFPNYSSELNVNALLLGDSALYLCASSLAGSANEKLFFGSGTQLSVL.

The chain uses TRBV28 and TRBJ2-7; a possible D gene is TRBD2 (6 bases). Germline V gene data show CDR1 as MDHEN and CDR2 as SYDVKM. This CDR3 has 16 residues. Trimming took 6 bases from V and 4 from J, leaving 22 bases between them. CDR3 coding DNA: TGTGCCAGCAGACAATTATCCGGGACTGGGGGGTACGAGCAGTACTTC. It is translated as CASRQLSGTGGYEQYF.

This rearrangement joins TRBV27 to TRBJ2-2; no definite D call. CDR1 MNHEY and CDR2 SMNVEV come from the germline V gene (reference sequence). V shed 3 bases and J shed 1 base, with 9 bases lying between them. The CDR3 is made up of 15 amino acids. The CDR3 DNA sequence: TGTGCCAGCAGTTTGAGGCGTATGAACACCGGGGAGCTGTTTTTT. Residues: CASSLRRMNTGELFF.

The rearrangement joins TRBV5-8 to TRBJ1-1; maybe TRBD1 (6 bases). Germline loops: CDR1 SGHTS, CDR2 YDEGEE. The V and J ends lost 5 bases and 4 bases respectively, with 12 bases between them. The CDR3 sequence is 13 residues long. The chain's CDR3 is CASSLQGSTEAFF. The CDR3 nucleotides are TGTGCCAGCAGTTTACAGGGAAGCACTGAAGCTTTCTTT.

CDR3 amino acids: CASSPAWTAEGGYTF. DNA for the CDR3: TGTGCCAGCTCACCAGCGTGGACAGCAGAAGGGGGCTACACCTTC. The chain couples TRBV18 to TRBJ1-2; D perhaps matches TRBD1 (6 bases). V was trimmed by 2 bases and J by 8 bases, leaving 18 bases between them. This CDR3 spans 15 amino acids. CDR1 KGHSH and CDR2 LQKENI come from the germline V gene.

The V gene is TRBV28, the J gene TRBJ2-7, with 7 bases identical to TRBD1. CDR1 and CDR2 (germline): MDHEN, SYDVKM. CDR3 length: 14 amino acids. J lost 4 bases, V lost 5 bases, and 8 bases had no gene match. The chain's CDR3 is CASSINRGWYEQYF. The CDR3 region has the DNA TGTGCCAGCAGTATTAACAGGGGATGGTACGAGCAGTACTTC.

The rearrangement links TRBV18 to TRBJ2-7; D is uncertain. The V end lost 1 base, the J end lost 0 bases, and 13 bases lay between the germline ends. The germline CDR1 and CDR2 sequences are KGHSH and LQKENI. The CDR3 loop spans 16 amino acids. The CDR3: CASSPLAVSISYEQYF. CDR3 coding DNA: TGTGCCAGCTCACCACTGGCCGTAAGTATCTCCTACGAGCAGTACTTC.

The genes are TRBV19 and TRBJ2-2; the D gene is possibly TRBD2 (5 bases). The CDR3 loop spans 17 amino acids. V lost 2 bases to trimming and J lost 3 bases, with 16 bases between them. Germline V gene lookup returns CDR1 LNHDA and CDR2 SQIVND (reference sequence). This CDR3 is CASSILDSRRDTGELFF. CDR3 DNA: TGTGCCAGTAGTATATTGGACTCCCGGCGAGACACCGGGGAGCTGTTTTTT.

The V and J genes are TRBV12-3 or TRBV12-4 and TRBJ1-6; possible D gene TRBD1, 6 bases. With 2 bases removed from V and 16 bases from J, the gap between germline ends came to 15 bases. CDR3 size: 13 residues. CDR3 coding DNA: TGTGCCAGCAGTTTATTGAGGCCGGGACAACTCCACTTT. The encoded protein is CASSLLRPGQLHF.

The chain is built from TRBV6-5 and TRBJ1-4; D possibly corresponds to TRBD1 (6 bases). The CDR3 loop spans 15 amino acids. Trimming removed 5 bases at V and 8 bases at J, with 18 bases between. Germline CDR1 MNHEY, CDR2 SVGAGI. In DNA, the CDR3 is TGTGCCAGCAGTATTACCGGGACATTTGGGGAAAAACTGTTTTTT. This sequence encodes CASSITGTFGEKLFF.

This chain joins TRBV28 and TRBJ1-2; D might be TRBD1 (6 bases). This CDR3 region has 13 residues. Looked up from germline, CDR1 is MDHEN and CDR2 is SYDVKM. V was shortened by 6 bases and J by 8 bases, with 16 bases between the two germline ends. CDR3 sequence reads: CASSVGQLKGYTF. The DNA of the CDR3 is TGTGCCAGCAGCGTAGGACAGTTAAAAGGCTACACCTTC.

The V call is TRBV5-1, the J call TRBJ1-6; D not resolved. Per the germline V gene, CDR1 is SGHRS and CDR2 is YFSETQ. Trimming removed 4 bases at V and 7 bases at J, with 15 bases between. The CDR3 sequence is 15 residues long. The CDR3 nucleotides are TGCGCCAGCAGCGTCACGGGGAGGGAGAATTCACCCCTCCACTTT. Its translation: CASSVTGRENSPLHF. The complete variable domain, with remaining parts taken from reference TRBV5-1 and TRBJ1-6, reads KAGVTQTPRYLIKTRGQQVTLSCSPISGHRSVSWYQQTPGQGLQFLFEYFSETQRNKGNFPGRFSGRQFSNSRSEMNVSTLELGDSALYLCASSVTGRENSPLHFGNGTRLTVT.

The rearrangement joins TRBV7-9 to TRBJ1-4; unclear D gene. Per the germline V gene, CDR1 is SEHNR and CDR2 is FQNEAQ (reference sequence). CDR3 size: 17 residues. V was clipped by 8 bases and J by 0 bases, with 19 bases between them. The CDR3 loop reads CASRPSVLTATNEKLFF. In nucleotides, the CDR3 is TGTGCCAGCCGACCTTCGGTTTTGACTGCAACTAATGAAAAACTGTTTTTT. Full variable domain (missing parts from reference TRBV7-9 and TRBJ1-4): DTGVSQNPRHKITKRGQNVTFRCDPISEHNRLYWYRQTLGQGPEFLTYFQNEAQLEKSRLLSDRFSAERPKGSFSTLEIQRTEQGDSAMYLCASRPSVLTATNEKLFFGSGTQLSVL.

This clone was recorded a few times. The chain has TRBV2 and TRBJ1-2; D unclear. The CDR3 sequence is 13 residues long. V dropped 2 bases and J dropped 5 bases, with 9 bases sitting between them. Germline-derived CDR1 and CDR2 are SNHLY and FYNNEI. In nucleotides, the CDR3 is TGTGCCAGCAGTGAAACTCCGGGGTATGGCTACACCTTC. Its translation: CASSETPGYGYTF.

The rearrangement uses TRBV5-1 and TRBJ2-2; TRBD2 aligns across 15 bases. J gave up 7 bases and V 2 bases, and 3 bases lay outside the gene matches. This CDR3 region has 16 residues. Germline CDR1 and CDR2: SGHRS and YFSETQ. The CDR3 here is CASSFGLAGGHGELFF. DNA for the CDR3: TGCGCCAGCAGCTTCGGACTAGCGGGAGGGCACGGGGAGCTGTTTTTT. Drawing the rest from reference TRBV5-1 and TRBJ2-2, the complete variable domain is KAGVTQTPRYLIKTRGQQVTLSCSPISGHRSVSWYQQTPGQGLQFLFEYFSETQRNKGNFPGRFSGRQFSNSRSEMNVSTLELGDSALYLCASSFGLAGGHGELFFGEGSRLTVL.

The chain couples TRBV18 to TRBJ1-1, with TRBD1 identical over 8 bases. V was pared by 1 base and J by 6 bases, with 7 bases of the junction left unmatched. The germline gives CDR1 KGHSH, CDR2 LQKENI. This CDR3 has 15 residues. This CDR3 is CASSPLQGEVAEAFF. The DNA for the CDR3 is TGTGCCAGCTCACCACTACAGGGGGAGGTCGCTGAAGCTTTCTTT.

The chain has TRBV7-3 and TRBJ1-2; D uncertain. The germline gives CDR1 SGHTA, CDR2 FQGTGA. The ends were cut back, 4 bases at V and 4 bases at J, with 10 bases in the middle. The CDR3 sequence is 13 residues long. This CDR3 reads CASSSDIGYGYTF. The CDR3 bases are TGTGCCAGCAGCTCAGACATTGGCTATGGCTACACCTTC.

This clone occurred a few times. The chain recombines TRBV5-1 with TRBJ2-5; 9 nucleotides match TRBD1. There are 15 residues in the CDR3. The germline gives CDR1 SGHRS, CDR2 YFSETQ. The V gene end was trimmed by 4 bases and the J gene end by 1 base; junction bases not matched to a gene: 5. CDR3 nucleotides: TGCGCCAGCAGCGCCGGGACAGGGATCCAAGAGACCCAGTACTTC. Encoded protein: CASSAGTGIQETQYF.

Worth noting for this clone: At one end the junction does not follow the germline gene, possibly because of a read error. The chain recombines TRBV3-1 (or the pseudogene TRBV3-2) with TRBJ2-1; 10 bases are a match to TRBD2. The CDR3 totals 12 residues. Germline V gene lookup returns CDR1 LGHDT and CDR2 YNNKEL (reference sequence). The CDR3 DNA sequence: TGTGCCAGCAGTACCCCGGGACTAGCGCTCGTCTTC. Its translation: CASSTPGLALVF.

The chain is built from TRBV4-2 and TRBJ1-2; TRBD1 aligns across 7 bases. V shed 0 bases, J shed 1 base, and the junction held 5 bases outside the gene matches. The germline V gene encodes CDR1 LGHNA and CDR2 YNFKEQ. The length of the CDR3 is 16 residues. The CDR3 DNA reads TGTGCCAGCAGCCAAGAAAACTACAGGGGTAACTATGGCTACACCTTC. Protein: CASSQENYRGNYGYTF.

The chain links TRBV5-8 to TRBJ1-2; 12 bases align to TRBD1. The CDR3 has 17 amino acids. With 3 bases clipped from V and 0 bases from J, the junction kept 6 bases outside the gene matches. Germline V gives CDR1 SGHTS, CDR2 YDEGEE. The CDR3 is CASSSPGQGAANYGYTF. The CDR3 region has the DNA TGTGCCAGCAGCTCGCCGGGACAGGGGGCGGCTAACTATGGCTACACCTTC.